This TCR beta chain was identified in a study of blood T cell repertoires in COVID-19. Study summary: PBMCs, B-cell-depleted T cells, or T cells provided the cDNA or gDNA that made up the material.

Cohort 3 recovery required two negative PCRs, clearance, or symptom resolution. The germline V gene encodes CDR1 LGHNA and CDR2 YSLEER. With 4 bases clipped from V and 2 bases from J, the junction kept 8 bases outside the gene matches. The CDR3 contains 16 residues. Repertoires were generated with immunoSEQ multiplex PCR, while TCRdb's copy carries only in-frame clones and drops some. The sample consists of 140,000 to 150,000 clones, 70% to 90% of them appearing once. Material: PBMCs or T cells enriched from blood (not recorded which). The receptor comes from a man in his fifties who had recovered from COVID-19. The chain couples TRBV4-3 to TRBJ1-1; the match to TRBD1 covers 9 bases. The CDR3 protein is CASSLNRGLKNTEAFF. The CDR3 DNA is TGCGCCAGCAGCCTAAACAGGGGGCTTAAAAACACTGAAGCTTTCTTT.